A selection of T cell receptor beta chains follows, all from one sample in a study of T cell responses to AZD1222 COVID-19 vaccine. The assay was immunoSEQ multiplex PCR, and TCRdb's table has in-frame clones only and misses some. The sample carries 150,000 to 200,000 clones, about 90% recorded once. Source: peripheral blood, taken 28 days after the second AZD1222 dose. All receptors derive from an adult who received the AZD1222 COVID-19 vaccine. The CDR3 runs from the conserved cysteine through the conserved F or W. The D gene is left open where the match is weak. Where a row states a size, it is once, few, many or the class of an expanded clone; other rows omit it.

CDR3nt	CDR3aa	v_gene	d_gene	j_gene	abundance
TGTGCCAGCAGATCCGGGACAGCCGGCTATGGCTACACCTTC	CASRSGTAGYGYTF	TRBV28	TRBD1	TRBJ1-2	.
TGCGCCAGCAGCTCGTCCTTAGCGGGGGGCTCCTACAATGAGCAGTTCTTC	CASSSSLAGGSYNEQFF	TRBV5-1	TRBD2	TRBJ2-1	.
TGCAGTGCTAGTGATGGCGGGAGGGGAGACAATGAGCAGTTCTTC	CSASDGGRGDNEQFF	TRBV20-1	TRBD2	TRBJ2-1	.
TGTGCCAGCAGCGGTTCAGGCCTGTACGAGCAGTACTTC	CASSGSGLYEQYF	TRBV7-9	.	TRBJ2-7	.
TGTGCCAGCAGTTACGACAGGGCCACAGATACGCAGTATTTT	CASSYDRATDTQYF	TRBV6-2/TRBV6-3	TRBD1	TRBJ2-3	.
TGTGCCAGCAGTTCCCACGGGACCCCGAGCCCACCCCTCCACTTT	CASSSHGTPSPPLHF	TRBV28	.	TRBJ1-6	once
TGTGCCTGGATACTCGCAGGGACAGCCTGGGGTCAGCCCCAGCATTTT	CAWILAGTAWGQPQHF	TRBV30	TRBD1	TRBJ1-5	.
TGTGCCAGCAGCCAAGATCACAGCTATGGCTACACCTTC	CASSQDHSYGYTF	TRBV14	.	TRBJ1-2	.
TGTGCCAGCAGCAAAGTTTGCAGGGGAGGCTCAACTGGGGCCAACGTCCTGACTTTC	CASSKVCRGGSTGANVLTF	TRBV21-1	.	TRBJ2-6	.
TGTGCCAGTAGCAAAAGGGGGACGTTCGATTCACCCCTCCACTTT	CASSKRGTFDSPLHF	TRBV19	.	TRBJ1-6	.
TGCGCCAGCAGCTTACTTACTAGCGGGGGGGCCAATGAGCAGTTCTTC	CASSLLTSGGANEQFF	TRBV5-1	TRBD2	TRBJ2-1	once
TGTGCTAGTGGTTTCGGTGAGACCTACAATGAGCAGTTCTTC	CASGFGETYNEQFF	TRBV12-5	.	TRBJ2-1	.
TGTGCCAGCAGTTTAATCCTCCAAGACGGAACAAGCTCCTACGAGCAGTACTTC	CASSLILQDGTSSYEQYF	TRBV28	.	TRBJ2-7	.
TGTGCCAGCAGCGCAACGGCCAGCTTGGGGGGTGAAAAACTGTTTTTT	CASSATASLGGEKLFF	TRBV9	.	TRBJ1-4	.
TGTGCCAGCAGCCAAGACGGGACAGCTCGTAATGAAAAACTGTTTTTT	CASSQDGTARNEKLFF	TRBV4-2	TRBD1	TRBJ1-4	medium-sized
TGTGCCAGCAGCTTGGGCCGACTAGCCTCCTACGAGCAGTACTTC	CASSLGRLASYEQYF	TRBV5-4	TRBD2	TRBJ2-7	.
TGTGCCCGTACAGGCCCTGGTGCCAATCAGCCCCAGCATTTT	CARTGPGANQPQHF	TRBV30	.	TRBJ1-5	.
TGTGCCAGCAGCAAAGGACAGGGGCGGGGAGATACGCAGTATTTT	CASSKGQGRGDTQYF	TRBV6-5	TRBD1	TRBJ2-3	.
TGTGCCAGCGGGACGAGCGGGACCTACGAGCAGTACTTC	CASGTSGTYEQYF	TRBV5-4	TRBD2	TRBJ2-7	few
TGTGCCAGCAGCTCGCGGAGGGGTACAGATACGCAGTATTTT	CASSSRRGTDTQYF	TRBV27	.	TRBJ2-3	.
TGTGCCAGCAGCGTAACGGCTAGCGGGCTCACAGATACGCAGTATTTT	CASSVTASGLTDTQYF	TRBV9	TRBD2	TRBJ2-3	.
TGTGCCAGTAGGCCGGGACTAGCGGGAATGTACGAGCAGTACTTC	CASRPGLAGMYEQYF	TRBV19	TRBD2	TRBJ2-7	few
TGTGCCAGCAGCACCCCACGAAAGGGGGGAATTGAGACAGGGTTGGGTCAGCCCCAGCATTTT	CASSTPRKGGIETGLGQPQHF	TRBV21-1	.	TRBJ1-5	.
TGTGCCAGCAGCTTAGACAGGGGAAACCATCAGCCCCAGCATTTT	CASSLDRGNHQPQHF	TRBV11-2	.	TRBJ1-5	.
TGTGCCAGCAGCCCCCCACGGGGTCGCTACGAGCAGTACTTC	CASSPPRGRYEQYF	TRBV9	.	TRBJ2-7	.
TGTGCCAGCAGCGTCCGGGGAACCGGGGAGCTGTTTTTT	CASSVRGTGELFF	TRBV9	.	TRBJ2-2	.
TGTGCCAGCAGCTTAGTGCTGGGGGATGGCCAGCCCCAGCATTTT	CASSLVLGDGQPQHF	TRBV7-8	.	TRBJ1-5	.
TGTGCCAGCAGCTTACTTGAAGCCTACGAGCAGTACTTC	CASSLLEAYEQYF	TRBV5-4	.	TRBJ2-7	.
TGTGCCAGCAGTGAAGTGACTCACACCTACTTATTCCTCGAAAAACTGTTTTTT	CASSEVTHTYLFLEKLFF	TRBV6-1	.	TRBJ1-4	.
TGTGCCAGCAGTGACGGGACTAGAGATTACAATGAGCAGTTCTTC	CASSDGTRDYNEQFF	TRBV6-4	TRBD2	TRBJ2-1	.
TGCGCCAGCAGCCTAACAGGGGGTGAGAATAATTCACCCCTCCACTTT	CASSLTGGENNSPLHF	TRBV5-1	TRBD1	TRBJ1-6	.
TGTGCCAGCCAGGGACCCACTCGGGGCTACACCTTC	CASQGPTRGYTF	TRBV12-3/TRBV12-4	.	TRBJ1-2	.
TGCGCCAGCAGCGGTAGGACAGGGTTCGACACCATATATTTT	CASSGRTGFDTIYF	TRBV4-1	TRBD1	TRBJ1-3	once
TGTGCCAGCAGCGTAGGGGGGCAGGGCTGGGGCACTGAAGCTTTCTTT	CASSVGGQGWGTEAFF	TRBV9	.	TRBJ1-1	.
TGTGCCAGCAGCTTAGCCCGGACTCCCCTCTACGAGCAGTACTTC	CASSLARTPLYEQYF	TRBV5-6	.	TRBJ2-7	.
TGTGCCTGGGATCGGGCGAACTATGGCTACACCTTC	CAWDRANYGYTF	TRBV30	.	TRBJ1-2	.
TGTGCCAGCAGCTCCCGGGTCCGGCCGGGGGTCACCGGGGAGCTGTTTTTT	CASSSRVRPGVTGELFF	TRBV3-1/TRBV3-2	.	TRBJ2-2	.
TGTGCCAGCAGCCGGGCGGGGACCTACGAGCAGTACTTC	CASSRAGTYEQYF	TRBV3-1/TRBV3-2	.	TRBJ2-7	.
TGTGCCAGAAGCTTGAGGGTTGAGCAGTTCTTC	CARSLRVEQFF	TRBV5-3	.	TRBJ2-1	.
TGTGCCAGCAGCTTATGGACAGGGGGGATGAACACTGAAGCTTTCTTT	CASSLWTGGMNTEAFF	TRBV7-9	TRBD1	TRBJ1-1	.
TGTGCCAGCACTCCCGAGTGGGGTAGTAATTCACCCCTCCACTTT	CASTPEWGSNSPLHF	TRBV6-5	.	TRBJ1-6	few
TGTGCCAGCACCCACCCCACTGCGGGAGTGACCTACAATGAGCAGTTCTTC	CASTHPTAGVTYNEQFF	TRBV28	TRBD2	TRBJ2-1	.
TGTGCCTGGAGTGTGGAACACTCTGGGGCCAACGTCCTGACTTTC	CAWSVEHSGANVLTF	TRBV30	.	TRBJ2-6	.
TGCGCCAGCAGGCTTACAGGGATTTCCAATGAAAAACTGTTTTTT	CASRLTGISNEKLFF	TRBV5-1	.	TRBJ1-4	.
TGTGCCAGCAGCTTACAGAGCGAGCAGTACTTC	CASSLQSEQYF	TRBV11-2	.	TRBJ2-7	once
TGCGCCAGCAGCCAAGATCGGGGGGATCAAGGTGAAAAACTGTTTTTT	CASSQDRGDQGEKLFF	TRBV4-3	.	TRBJ1-4	.
TGTGCCTGGGACAGGGACTCCTACGAGCAGTACTTC	CAWDRDSYEQYF	TRBV30	TRBD1	TRBJ2-7	.
TGCGCCAGCAGCTTGGCCGGGACAGGGACCGGTGGCTCCTATAATTCACCCCTCCACTTT	CASSLAGTGTGGSYNSPLHF	TRBV5-1	TRBD1	TRBJ1-6	.
TGTGCCAGCAGTTTGGGGGGGGCGAGCTACGAGCAGTACTTC	CASSLGGASYEQYF	TRBV28	.	TRBJ2-7	.
TGTGCCAGCAGCCAGACTCAGGTCGTCACAGATACGCAGTATTTT	CASSQTQVVTDTQYF	TRBV7-2	.	TRBJ2-3	once
TGTGCCAGCAGTTTTAATGACAGGGGGGAAAAGAGGTACTTC	CASSFNDRGEKRYF	TRBV28	TRBD1	TRBJ2-7	.
TGCGCCAGCAGCTTCGAGGGGCGGCCACCCCTCCACTTT	CASSFEGRPPLHF	TRBV5-1	.	TRBJ1-6	once
TGCGCCAGCAGCCAAGGGACTAGCGGGAGGCAAGAGACCCAGTACTTC	CASSQGTSGRQETQYF	TRBV4-3	TRBD2	TRBJ2-5	.
TGTGCCAGCAGCTTGGACAGGAGCGCTGAAGCTTTCTTT	CASSLDRSAEAFF	TRBV5-6	.	TRBJ1-1	.
TGTGCCAGCAGTGGCGAGAAGGATTCACCCCTCCACTTT	CASSGEKDSPLHF	TRBV2	.	TRBJ1-6	.
TGTGCCAGCAGTTTACGGAGCGGGAGCAAAGAGACCCAGTACTTC	CASSLRSGSKETQYF	TRBV6-5	TRBD2	TRBJ2-5	.
TGTGCCAGCTCCGGGGACATTGGCCGTGGTCTTGAGCAGTTCTTC	CASSGDIGRGLEQFF	TRBV18	.	TRBJ2-1	.
TGTGCCAGCAGCTTAGGACAGATGGACACTGAAGCTTTCTTT	CASSLGQMDTEAFF	TRBV7-9	.	TRBJ1-1	.